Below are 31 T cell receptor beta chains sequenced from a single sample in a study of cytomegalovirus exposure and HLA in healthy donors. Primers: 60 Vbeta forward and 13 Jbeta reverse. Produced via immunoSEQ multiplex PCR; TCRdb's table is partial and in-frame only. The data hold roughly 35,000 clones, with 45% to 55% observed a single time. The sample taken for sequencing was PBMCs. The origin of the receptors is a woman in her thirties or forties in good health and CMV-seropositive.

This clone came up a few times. The CDR3 loop reads CASSAGTSGGDGQFF. CDR3 sequence (DNA): TGTGCCAGCAGCGCCGGGACTAGCGGGGGGGATGGACAGTTCTTC. The chain employs TRBV2 and TRBJ2-1; 16 bases are shared with TRBD2. This CDR3 spans 15 amino acids. With 6 bases clipped from V and 13 bases from J, the junction kept 9 bases outside the gene matches. Germline-derived CDR1 and CDR2 are SNHLY and FYNNEI.

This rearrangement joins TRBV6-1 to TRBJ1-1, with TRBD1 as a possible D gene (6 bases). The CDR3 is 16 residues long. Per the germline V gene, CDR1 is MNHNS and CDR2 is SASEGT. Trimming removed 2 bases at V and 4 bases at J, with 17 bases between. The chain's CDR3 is CASSERTVGGGTEAFF. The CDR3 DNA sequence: TGTGCCAGCAGTGAAAGGACAGTGGGTGGTGGCACTGAAGCTTTCTTT.

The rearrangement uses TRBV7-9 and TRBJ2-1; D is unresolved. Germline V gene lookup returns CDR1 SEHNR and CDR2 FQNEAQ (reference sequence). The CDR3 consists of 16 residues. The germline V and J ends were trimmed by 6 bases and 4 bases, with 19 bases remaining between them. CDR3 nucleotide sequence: TGTGCCAGCAGAGAAAATCTGGGCCCTCCGTACAATGAGCAGTTCTTC. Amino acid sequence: CASRENLGPPYNEQFF.

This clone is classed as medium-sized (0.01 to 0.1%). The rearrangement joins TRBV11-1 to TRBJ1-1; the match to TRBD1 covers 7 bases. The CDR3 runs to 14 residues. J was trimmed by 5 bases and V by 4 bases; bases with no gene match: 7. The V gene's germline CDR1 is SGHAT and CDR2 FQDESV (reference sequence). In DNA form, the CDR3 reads TGTGCCAGCAGCTGGGGGACAGAGGGGACTGAAGCTTTCTTT. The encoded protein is CASSWGTEGTEAFF.

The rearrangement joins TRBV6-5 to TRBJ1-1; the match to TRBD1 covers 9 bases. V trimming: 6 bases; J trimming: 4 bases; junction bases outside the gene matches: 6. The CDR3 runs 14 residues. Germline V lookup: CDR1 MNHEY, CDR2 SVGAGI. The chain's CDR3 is CASRGGTGSTEAFF. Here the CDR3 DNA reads TGTGCCAGCAGGGGAGGGACAGGGAGCACTGAAGCTTTCTTT.

For the CDR3, the DNA is TGTGCCAGCAGCGTCAATCTGGGGGGGGGCATGAACACTGAAGCTTTCTTT. The encoded protein is CASSVNLGGGMNTEAFF. The chain recombines TRBV21-1 with TRBJ1-1. TRBV21-1 represents a pseudogene. This CDR3 has 17 residues.

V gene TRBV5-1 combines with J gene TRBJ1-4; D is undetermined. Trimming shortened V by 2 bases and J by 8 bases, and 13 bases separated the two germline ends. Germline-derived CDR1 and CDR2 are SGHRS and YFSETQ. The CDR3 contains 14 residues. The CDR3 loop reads CASSFNHQEEKLFF. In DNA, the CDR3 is TGCGCCAGCAGCTTTAACCATCAGGAAGAAAAACTGTTTTTT. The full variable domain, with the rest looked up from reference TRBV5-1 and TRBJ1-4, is KAGVTQTPRYLIKTRGQQVTLSCSPISGHRSVSWYQQTPGQGLQFLFEYFSETQRNKGNFPGRFSGRQFSNSRSEMNVSTLELGDSALYLCASSFNHQEEKLFFGSGTQLSVL.

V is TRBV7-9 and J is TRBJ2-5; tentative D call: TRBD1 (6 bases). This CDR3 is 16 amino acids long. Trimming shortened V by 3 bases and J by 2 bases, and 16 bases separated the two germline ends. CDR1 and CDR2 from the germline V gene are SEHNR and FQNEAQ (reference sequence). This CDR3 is CASSFDVSGDQETQYF. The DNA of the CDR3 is TGTGCCAGCAGCTTTGATGTATCAGGGGATCAAGAGACCCAGTACTTC.

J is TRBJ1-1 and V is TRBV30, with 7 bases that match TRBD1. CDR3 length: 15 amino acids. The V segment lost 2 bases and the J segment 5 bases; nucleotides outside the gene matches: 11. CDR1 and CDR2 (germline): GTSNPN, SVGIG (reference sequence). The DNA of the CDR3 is TGTGCCTGGAGTTTCCCAGGAGGGGGCAGGACTGAAGCTTTCTTT. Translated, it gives CAWSFPGGGRTEAFF.

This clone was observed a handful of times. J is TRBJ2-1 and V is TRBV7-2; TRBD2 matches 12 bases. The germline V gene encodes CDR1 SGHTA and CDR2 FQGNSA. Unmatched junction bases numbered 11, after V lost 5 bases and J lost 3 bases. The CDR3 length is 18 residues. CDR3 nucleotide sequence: TGTGCCAGCAGCAAAGCGCCTAGCGGGGGGGCCTTCTACAATGAGCAGTTCTTC. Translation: CASSKAPSGGAFYNEQFF.

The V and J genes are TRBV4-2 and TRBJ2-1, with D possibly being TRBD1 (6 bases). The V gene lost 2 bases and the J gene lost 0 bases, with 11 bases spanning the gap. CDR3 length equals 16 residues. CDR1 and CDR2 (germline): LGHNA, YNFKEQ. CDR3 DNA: TGTGCCAGCAGCCAAAACTCAGGGGACTCCTACAATGAGCAGTTCTTC. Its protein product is CASSQNSGDSYNEQFF.

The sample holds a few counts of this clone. CDR3 in amino acids: CASSLRNTEAFF. The CDR3 bases are TGTGCCAGCAGTTTGCGGAACACTGAAGCTTTCTTT. This rearrangement joins TRBV28 to TRBJ1-1; D gene unclear. The V and J ends lost 3 bases and 1 base respectively, with 3 bases between them. Germline CDR1 is MDHEN and CDR2 is SYDVKM. CDR3 length equals 12 residues.

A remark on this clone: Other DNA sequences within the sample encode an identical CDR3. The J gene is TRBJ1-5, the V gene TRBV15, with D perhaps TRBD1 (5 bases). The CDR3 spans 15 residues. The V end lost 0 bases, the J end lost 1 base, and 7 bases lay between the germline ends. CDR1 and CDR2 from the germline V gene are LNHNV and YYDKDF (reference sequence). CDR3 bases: TGTGCCACCAGCAGAGATCCAGGGAGCAATCAGCCCCAGCATTTT. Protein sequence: CATSRDPGSNQPQHF.

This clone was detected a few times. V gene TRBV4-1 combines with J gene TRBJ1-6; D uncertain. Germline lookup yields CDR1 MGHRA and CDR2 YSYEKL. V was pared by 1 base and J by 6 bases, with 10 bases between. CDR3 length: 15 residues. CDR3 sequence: CASSQVNSLNSPLHF. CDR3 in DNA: TGCGCCAGCAGCCAAGTTAACAGCCTTAATTCACCCCTCCACTTT.

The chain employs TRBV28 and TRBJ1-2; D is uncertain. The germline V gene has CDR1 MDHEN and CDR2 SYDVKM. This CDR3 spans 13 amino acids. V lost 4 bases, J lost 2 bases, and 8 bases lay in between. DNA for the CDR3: TGTGCCAGCAGTTCAACACCAAACTATGGCTACACCTTC. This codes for CASSSTPNYGYTF.

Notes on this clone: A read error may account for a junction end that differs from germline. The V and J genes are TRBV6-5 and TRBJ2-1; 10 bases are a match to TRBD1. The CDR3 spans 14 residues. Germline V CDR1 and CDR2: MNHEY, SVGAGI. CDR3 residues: CASSYGFPGTGVIF. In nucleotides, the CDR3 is TGTGCCAGCAGTTACGGGTTCCCTGGGACAGGGGTGATCTTC.

The CDR3 here is CASSLPSGGATDTQYF. The CDR3 DNA is TGTGCCAGCAGCTTACCCAGCGGGGGGGCCACAGATACGCAGTATTTT. V and J are TRBV7-2 and TRBJ2-3; 10 bases fit TRBD2. This CDR3 is 16 amino acids long. The V and J ends lost 2 bases and 2 bases, in that order; junction bases with no gene match: 4. Germline V CDR1 and CDR2: SGHTA, FQGNSA.

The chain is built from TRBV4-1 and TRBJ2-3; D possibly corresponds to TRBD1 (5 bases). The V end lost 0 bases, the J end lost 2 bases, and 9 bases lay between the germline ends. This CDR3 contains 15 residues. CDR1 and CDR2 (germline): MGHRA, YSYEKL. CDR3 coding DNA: TGCGCCAGCAGCCAAGATTTACAGGTCACAGATACGCAGTATTTT. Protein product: CASSQDLQVTDTQYF.

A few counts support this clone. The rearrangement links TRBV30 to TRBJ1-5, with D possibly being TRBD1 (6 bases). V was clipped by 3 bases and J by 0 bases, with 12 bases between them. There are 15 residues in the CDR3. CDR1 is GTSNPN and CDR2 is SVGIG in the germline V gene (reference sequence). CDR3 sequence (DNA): TGTGCCTGGAGCAACAGGGTTAATAGCAATCAGCCCCAGCATTTT. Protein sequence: CAWSNRVNSNQPQHF. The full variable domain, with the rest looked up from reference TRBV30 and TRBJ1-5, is SQTIHQWPATLVQPVGSPLSLECTVEGTSNPNLYWYRQAAGRGLQLLFYSVGIGQISSEVPQNLSASRPQDRQFILSSKKLLLSDSGFYLCAWSNRVNSNQPQHFGDGTRLSIL.

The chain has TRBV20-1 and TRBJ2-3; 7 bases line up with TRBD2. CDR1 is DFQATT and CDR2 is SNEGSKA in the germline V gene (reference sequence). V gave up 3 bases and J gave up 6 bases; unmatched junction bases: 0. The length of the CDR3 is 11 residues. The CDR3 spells CSASGRDTQYF. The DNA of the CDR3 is TGCAGTGCTAGCGGGAGGGATACGCAGTATTTT.

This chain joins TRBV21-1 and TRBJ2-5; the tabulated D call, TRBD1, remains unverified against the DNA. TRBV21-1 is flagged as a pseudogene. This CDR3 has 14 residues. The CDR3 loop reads CASSIPDRGETQYF. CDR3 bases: TGTGCCAGCAGCATCCCTGACAGGGGGGAGACCCAGTACTTC.

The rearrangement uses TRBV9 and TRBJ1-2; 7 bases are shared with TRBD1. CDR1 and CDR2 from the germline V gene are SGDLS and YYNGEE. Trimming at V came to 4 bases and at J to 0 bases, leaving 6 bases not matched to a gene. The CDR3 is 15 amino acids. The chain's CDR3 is CASSPTTGTNYGYTF. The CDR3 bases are TGTGCCAGCAGCCCCACGACAGGGACTAACTATGGCTACACCTTC. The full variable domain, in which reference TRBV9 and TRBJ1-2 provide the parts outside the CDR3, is DSGVTQTPKHLITATGQRVTLRCSPRSGDLSVYWYQQSLDQGLQFLIQYYNGEERAKGNILERFSAQQFPDLHSELNLSSLELGDSALYFCASSPTTGTNYGYTFGSGTRLTVV.

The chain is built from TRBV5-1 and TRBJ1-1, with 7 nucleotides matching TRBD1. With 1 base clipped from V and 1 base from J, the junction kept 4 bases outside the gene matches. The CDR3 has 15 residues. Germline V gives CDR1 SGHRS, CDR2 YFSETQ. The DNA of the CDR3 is TGCGCCAGCAGCTTGTGGGCAGGGGGGAACACTGAAGCTTTCTTT. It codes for CASSLWAGGNTEAFF.

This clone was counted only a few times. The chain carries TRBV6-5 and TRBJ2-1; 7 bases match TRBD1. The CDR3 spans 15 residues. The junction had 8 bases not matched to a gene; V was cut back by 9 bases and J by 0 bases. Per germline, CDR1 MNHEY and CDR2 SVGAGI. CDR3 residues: CASSGAGGSYNEQFF. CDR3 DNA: TGTGCCAGTTCTGGGGCAGGGGGCTCCTACAATGAGCAGTTCTTC.

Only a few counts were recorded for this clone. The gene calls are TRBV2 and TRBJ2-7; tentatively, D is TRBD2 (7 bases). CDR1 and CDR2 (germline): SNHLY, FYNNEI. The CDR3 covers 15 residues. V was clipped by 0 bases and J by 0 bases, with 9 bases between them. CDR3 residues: CASSEAGGLSYEQYF. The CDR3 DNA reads TGTGCCAGCAGTGAAGCGGGGGGGCTCTCCTACGAGCAGTACTTC. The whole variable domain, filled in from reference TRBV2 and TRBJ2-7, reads EPEVTQTPSHQVTQMGQEVILRCVPISNHLYFYWYRQILGQKVEFLVSFYNNEISEKSEIFDDQFSVERPDGSNFTLKIRSTKLEDSAMYFCASSEAGGLSYEQYFGPGTRLTVT.

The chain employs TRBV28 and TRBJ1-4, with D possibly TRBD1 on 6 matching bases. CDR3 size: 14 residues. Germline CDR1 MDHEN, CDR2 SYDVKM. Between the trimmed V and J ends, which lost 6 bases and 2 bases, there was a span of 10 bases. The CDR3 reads CASRSTGTNEKLFF. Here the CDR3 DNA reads TGTGCCAGCAGAAGTACAGGGACTAATGAAAAACTGTTTTTT. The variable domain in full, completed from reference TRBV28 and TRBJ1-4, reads DVKVTQSSRYLVKRTGEKVFLECVQDMDHENMFWYRQDPGLGLRLIYFSYDVKMKEKGDIPEGYSVSREKKERFSLILESASTNQTSMYLCASRSTGTNEKLFFGSGTQLSVL.

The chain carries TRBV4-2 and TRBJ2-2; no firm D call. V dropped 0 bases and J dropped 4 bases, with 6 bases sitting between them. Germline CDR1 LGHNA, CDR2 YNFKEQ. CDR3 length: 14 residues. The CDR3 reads CASSQEQVTGELFF. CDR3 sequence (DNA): TGTGCCAGCAGCCAAGAACAAGTCACCGGGGAGCTGTTTTTT.

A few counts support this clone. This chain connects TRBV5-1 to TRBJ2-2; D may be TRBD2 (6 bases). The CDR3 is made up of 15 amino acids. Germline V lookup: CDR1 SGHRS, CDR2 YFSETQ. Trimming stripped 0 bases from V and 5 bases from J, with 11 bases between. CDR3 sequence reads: CASSLGGVKTGELFF. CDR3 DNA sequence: TGCGCCAGCAGCTTGGGGGGGGTAAAGACCGGGGAGCTGTTTTTT.

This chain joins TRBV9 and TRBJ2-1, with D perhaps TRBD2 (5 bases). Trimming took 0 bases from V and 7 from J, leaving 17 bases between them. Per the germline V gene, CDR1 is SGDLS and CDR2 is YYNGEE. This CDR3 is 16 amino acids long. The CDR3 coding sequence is TGTGCCAGCAGCGTAGCCCCGACGATGGAGGTTAATGAGCAGTTCTTC. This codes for CASSVAPTMEVNEQFF.

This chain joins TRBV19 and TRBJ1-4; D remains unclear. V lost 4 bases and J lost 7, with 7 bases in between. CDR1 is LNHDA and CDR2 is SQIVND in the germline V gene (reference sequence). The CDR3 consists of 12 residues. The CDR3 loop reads CASSTRIEKLFF. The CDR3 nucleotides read TGTGCCAGTAGTACGAGAATTGAAAAACTGTTTTTT.

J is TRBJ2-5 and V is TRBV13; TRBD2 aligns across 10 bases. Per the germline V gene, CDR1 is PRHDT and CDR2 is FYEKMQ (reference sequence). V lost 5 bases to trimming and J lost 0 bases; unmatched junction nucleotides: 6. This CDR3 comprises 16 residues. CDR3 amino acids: CASSPGLADYQETQYF. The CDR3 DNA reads TGTGCCAGCAGCCCCGGACTAGCGGACTACCAAGAGACCCAGTACTTC.